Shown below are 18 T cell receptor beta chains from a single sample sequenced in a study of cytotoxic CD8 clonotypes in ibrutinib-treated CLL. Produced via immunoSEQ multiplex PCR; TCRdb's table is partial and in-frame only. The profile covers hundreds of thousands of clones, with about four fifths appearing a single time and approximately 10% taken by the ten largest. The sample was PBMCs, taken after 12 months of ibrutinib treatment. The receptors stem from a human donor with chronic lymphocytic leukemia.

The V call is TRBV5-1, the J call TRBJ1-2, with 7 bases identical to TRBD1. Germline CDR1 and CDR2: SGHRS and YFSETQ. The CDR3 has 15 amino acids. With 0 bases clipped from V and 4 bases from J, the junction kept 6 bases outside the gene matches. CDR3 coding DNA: TGCGCCAGCAGCTTGGAAGGGGGCCCGCTCTATGGCTACACCTTC. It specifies CASSLEGGPLYGYTF.

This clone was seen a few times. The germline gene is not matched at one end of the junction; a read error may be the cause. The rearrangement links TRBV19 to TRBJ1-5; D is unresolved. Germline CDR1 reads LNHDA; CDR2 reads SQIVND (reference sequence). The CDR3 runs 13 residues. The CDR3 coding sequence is TGTGCCAGTAGTACCCGGCTCCGCGGGCTTTGGTATTTT. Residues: CASSTRLRGLWYF.

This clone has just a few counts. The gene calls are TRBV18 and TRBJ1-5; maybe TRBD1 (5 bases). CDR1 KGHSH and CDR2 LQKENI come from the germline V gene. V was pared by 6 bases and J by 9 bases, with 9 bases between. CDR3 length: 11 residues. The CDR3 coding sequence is TGTGCCAGCTCCCTCGGGGGGCCCCAGCATTTT. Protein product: CASSLGGPQHF.

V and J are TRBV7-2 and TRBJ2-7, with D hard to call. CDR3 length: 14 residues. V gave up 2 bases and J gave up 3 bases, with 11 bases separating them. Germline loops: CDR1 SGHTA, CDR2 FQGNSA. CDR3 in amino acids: CASSLFVTGYEQYF. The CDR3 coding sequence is TGTGCCAGCAGCTTATTTGTAACCGGCTACGAGCAGTACTTC.

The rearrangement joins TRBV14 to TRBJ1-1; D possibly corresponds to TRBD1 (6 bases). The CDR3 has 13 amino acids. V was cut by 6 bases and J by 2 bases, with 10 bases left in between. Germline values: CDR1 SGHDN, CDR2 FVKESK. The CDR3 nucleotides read TGTGCCAGCAGTTACGGGACAAACACTGAAGCTTTCTTT. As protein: CASSYGTNTEAFF.

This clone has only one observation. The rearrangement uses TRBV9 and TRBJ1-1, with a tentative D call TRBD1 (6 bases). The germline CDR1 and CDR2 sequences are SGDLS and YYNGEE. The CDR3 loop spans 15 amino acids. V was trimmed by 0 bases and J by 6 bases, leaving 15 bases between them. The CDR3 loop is CASSVEQGPISEAFF. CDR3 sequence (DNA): TGTGCCAGCAGCGTAGAACAGGGACCTATATCTGAAGCTTTCTTT. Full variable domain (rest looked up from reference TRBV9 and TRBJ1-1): DSGVTQTPKHLITATGQRVTLRCSPRSGDLSVYWYQQSLDQGLQFLIQYYNGEERAKGNILERFSAQQFPDLHSELNLSSLELGDSALYFCASSVEQGPISEAFFGQGTRLTVV.

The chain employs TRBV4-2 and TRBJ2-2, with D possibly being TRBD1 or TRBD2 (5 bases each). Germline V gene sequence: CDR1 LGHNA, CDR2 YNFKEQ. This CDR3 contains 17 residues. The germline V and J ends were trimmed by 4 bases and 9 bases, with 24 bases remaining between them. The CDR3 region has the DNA TGTGCCAGCAGCCTTATCGAACCGGGACCCCAATTGAGGGAGCTGTTTTTT. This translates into CASSLIEPGPQLRELFF.

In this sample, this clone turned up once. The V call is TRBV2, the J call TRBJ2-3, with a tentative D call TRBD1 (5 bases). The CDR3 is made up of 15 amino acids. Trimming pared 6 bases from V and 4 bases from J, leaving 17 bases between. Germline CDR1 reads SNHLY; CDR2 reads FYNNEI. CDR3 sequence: CASSKGQTWADTQYF. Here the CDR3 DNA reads TGTGCCAGCAGCAAGGGGCAGACTTGGGCAGATACGCAGTATTTT. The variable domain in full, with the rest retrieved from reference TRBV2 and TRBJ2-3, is EPEVTQTPSHQVTQMGQEVILRCVPISNHLYFYWYRQILGQKVEFLVSFYNNEISEKSEIFDDQFSVERPDGSNFTLKIRSTKLEDSAMYFCASSKGQTWADTQYFGPGTRLTVL.

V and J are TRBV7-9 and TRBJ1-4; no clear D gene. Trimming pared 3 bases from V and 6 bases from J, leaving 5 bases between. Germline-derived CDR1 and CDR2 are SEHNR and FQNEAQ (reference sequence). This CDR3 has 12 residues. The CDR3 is CASSFADEKLFF. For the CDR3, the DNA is TGTGCCAGCAGCTTCGCCGATGAAAAACTGTTTTTT. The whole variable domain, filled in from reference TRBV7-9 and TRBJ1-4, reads DTGVSQNPRHKITKRGQNVTFRCDPISEHNRLYWYRQTLGQGPEFLTYFQNEAQLEKSRLLSDRFSAERPKGSFSTLEIQRTEQGDSAMYLCASSFADEKLFFGSGTQLSVL.

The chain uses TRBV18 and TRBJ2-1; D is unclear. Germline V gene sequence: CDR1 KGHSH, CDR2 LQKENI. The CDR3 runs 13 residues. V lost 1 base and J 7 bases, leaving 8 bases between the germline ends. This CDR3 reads CASSPQGINEQFF. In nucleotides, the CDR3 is TGTGCCAGCTCACCACAGGGCATAAATGAGCAGTTCTTC.

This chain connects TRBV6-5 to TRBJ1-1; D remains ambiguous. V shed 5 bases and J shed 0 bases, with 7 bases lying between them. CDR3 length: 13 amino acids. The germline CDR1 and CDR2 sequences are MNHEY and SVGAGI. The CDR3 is CASSGNLNTEAFF. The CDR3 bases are TGTGCCAGCAGTGGAAATTTGAACACTGAAGCTTTCTTT.

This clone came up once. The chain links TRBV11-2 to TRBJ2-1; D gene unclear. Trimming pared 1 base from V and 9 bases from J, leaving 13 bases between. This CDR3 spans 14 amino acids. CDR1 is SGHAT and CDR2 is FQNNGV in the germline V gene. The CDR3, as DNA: TGTGCCAGCAGCTTAGTGTCGCTTAAGCGTGAGCAGTTCTTC. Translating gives CASSLVSLKREQFF.

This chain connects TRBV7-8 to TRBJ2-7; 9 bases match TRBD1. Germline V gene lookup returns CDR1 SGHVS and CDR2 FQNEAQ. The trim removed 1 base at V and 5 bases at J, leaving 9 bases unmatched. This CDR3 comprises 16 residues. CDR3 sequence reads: CASSLVGGQGWHEQYF. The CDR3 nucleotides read TGTGCCAGCAGCTTAGTAGGGGGACAGGGTTGGCACGAGCAGTACTTC. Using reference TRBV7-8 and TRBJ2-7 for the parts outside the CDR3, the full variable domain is GAGVSQSPRYKVAKRGQDVALRCDPISGHVSLFWYQQALGQGPEFLTYFQNEAQLDKSGLPSDRFFAERPEGSVSTLKIQRTQQEDSAVYLCASSLVGGQGWHEQYFGPGTRLTVT.

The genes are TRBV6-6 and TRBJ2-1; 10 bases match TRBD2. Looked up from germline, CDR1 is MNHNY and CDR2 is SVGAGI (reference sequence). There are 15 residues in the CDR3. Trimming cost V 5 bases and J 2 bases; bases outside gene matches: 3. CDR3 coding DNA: TGTGCCAGCAGTCTCACTAGCGGGACCTACAATGAGCAGTTCTTC. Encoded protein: CASSLTSGTYNEQFF.

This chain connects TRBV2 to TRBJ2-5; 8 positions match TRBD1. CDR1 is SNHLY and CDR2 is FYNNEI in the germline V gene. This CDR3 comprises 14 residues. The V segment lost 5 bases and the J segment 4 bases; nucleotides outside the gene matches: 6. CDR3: CASSKFTGGETQYF. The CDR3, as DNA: TGTGCCAGCAGTAAATTCACAGGGGGAGAGACCCAGTACTTC.

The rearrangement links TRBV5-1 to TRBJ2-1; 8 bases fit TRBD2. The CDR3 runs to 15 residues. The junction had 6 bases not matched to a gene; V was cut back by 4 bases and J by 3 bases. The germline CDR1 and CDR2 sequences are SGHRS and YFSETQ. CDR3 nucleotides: TGCGCCAGCAGCCCCCAAAGCGGGAGCTACAATGAGCAGTTCTTC. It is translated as CASSPQSGSYNEQFF. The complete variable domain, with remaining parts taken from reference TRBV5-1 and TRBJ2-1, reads KAGVTQTPRYLIKTRGQQVTLSCSPISGHRSVSWYQQTPGQGLQFLFEYFSETQRNKGNFPGRFSGRQFSNSRSEMNVSTLELGDSALYLCASSPQSGSYNEQFFGPGTRLTVL.

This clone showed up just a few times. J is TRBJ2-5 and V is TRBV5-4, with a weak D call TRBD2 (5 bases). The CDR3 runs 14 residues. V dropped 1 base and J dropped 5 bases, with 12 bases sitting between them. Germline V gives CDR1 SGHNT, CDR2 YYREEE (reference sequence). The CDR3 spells CASSLSRGRETQYF. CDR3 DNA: TGTGCCAGCAGCTTGTCCCGGGGAAGGGAGACCCAGTACTTC.

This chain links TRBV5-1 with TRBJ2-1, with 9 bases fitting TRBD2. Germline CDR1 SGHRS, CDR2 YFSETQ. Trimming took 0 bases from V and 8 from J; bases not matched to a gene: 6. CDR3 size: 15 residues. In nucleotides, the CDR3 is TGCGCCAGCAGCTTGGGCCTAGCGGGAATCCATGAGCAGTTCTTC. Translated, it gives CASSLGLAGIHEQFF.